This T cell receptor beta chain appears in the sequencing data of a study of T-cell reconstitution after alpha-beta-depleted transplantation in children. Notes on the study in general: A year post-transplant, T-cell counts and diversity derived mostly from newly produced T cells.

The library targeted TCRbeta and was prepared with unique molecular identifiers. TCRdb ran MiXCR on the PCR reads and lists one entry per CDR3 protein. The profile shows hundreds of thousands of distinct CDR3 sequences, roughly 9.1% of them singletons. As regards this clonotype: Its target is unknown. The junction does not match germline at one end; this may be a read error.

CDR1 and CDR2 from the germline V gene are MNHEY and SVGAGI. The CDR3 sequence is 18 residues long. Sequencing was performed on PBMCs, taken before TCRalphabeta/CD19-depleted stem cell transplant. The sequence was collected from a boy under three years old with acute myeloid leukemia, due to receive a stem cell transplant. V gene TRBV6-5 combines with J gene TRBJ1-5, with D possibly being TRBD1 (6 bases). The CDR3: CASSYSFAGARGNHPQHF. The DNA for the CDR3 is TGTGCCAGCAGTTACTCGTTCGCAGGGGCGCGGGGCAATCACCCCCAGCATTTT.